This T cell receptor beta chain is drawn from a study of blood T cell repertoires in COVID-19. Turning to the study itself: The United States, Italy and Spain were the sources of the acute and convalescent COVID-19 samples.

Per the original methods: Reference gene primer amplification gave nucleated cell count estimates. Some clones are missing from TCRdb's copy, which holds only in-frame ones; the method was immunoSEQ multiplex PCR. V, J and clone size are those of that table, while D and trimming were read from the DNA. The sample lists around 200,000 clones, 70% to 90% occurring once. The V gene's germline CDR1 is SGHNT and CDR2 YYREEE (reference sequence). The CDR3 sequence is 15 residues long. V was shortened by 4 bases and J by 4 bases, with 15 bases between the two germline ends. The chain combines TRBV5-4 with TRBJ1-3; no reliable D call. The receptor's source is a woman of 80 years or more with acute or convalescent COVID-19. The sequenced sample was peripheral blood. CDR3 protein: CASSRQNRPGNTIYF. The CDR3 DNA sequence: TGTGCCAGCAGCCGCCAGAATCGCCCCGGAAACACCATATATTTT.